This T cell receptor beta chain was found in a study of cytotoxic CD8 clonotypes in ibrutinib-treated CLL. The table came from immunoSEQ multiplex PCR; TCRdb's copy has only in-frame clones and leaves some out. This sample yields around 77,000 clones, of which around 82% are seen a single time; 6% to 9% belongs to the top ten. This CDR3 spans 15 amino acids. Deletions cut 1 base from V and 3 bases from J, with 12 bases between. Germline CDR1 is MGHRA and CDR2 is YSYEKL. The chain has TRBV4-1 and TRBJ1-1, with unresolved D. The sample consisted of PBMCs, taken at disease progression, from a patient treated with ibrutinib. The sequence came from a human donor with chronic lymphocytic leukemia. The CDR3 here is CASSQVRDWDTEAFF. The DNA of the CDR3 is TGCGCCAGCAGCCAAGTGCGGGATTGGGACACTGAAGCTTTCTTT.